The 32 T cell receptor beta chains reported below all come from one sample, sequenced in a study of T cells in Graves' hyperthyroidism and ophthalmopathy. Amplification targeted TCR beta CDR3 regions from RNA transcripts. The HTBI set primed first-round TCR CDR3 RT-PCR. TCRdb used MiXCR to reprocess the multiplex PCR reads, holding one entry per CDR3 protein. Counted here are hundreds of thousands of distinct CDR3 sequences, about 38% occurring once; the ten biggest clones make up 8.9%. The sequenced sample consisted of blood. These TCRs come from a man between 18 and 29 years old with Graves' hyperthyroidism.

This clonotype has ten or more counts. The rearrangement uses TRBV20-1 and TRBJ1-1, with a tentative D call TRBD1 (6 bases). The CDR3 covers 13 residues. CDR1 is DFQATT, CDR2 SNEGSKA, per germline (reference sequence). Trimming cost V 4 bases and J 5 bases, with 14 bases left between them. CDR3 region: CSATRGVGTEAFF. CDR3 nucleotides: TGCAGTGCTACAAGGGGGGTAGGGACTGAAGCTTTCTTT.

This clonotype has ten or more counts. The rearrangement joins TRBV29-1 to TRBJ1-1; 7 bases agree with TRBD1. The V segment lost 6 bases and the J segment 1 base; nucleotides outside the gene matches: 5. The CDR3 covers 13 residues. From germline, CDR1 is SQVTM and CDR2 ANQGSEA. In nucleotides, the CDR3 is TGCAGCGTGTGGACAGGAGAGAACACTGAAGCTTTCTTT. Its translation is CSVWTGENTEAFF.

This clonotype has a count of ten or more. This CDR3 is CSASETGRAFF. The CDR3 bases are TGCAGCGCTTCAGAGACAGGGAGGGCTTTCTTT. This sequence joins TRBV29-1 and TRBJ1-1, with 7 bases matching TRBD1. Germline assignment: CDR1 SQVTM and CDR2 ANQGSEA. This CDR3 region has 11 residues. The V and J ends lost 7 bases and 11 bases, in that order; junction bases with no gene match: 10.

This chain uses TRBV10-3 with TRBJ2-5, with no clear D. This CDR3 comprises 11 residues. Germline-derived CDR1 and CDR2 are ENHRY and SYGVKD. The CDR3 loop reads CGTAQEETQYF. In DNA, the CDR3 is TGTGGGACGGCTCAGGAAGAGACCCAGTACTTC.

V gene TRBV6-1 combines with J gene TRBJ2-5; D tentatively fits TRBD1 or TRBD2 (5 bases each). CDR1 and CDR2 (germline): MNHNS, SASEGT. The CDR3 length is 15 residues. The V end lost 8 bases, the J end lost 4 bases, and 20 bases lay between the germline ends. The CDR3 DNA follows: TGTGCCAGCTACCCCGGTCGGTCGGGGCCAGAGACCCAGTACTTC. Encoded protein: CASYPGRSGPETQYF.

This sequence joins TRBV6-6 and TRBJ2-5; possible D gene TRBD2, 5 bases. V was trimmed by 6 bases and J by 4 bases, leaving 18 bases between them. CDR3 length: 15 amino acids. Per the germline V gene, CDR1 is MNHNY and CDR2 is SVGAGI (reference sequence). CDR3: CASSPTAGSGETQYF. CDR3 sequence (DNA): TGTGCCAGCAGCCCCACCGCGGGCTCGGGAGAGACCCAGTACTTC.

This clonotype showed up just a few times. The chain recombines TRBV24-1 with TRBJ2-5; D is perhaps TRBD1 (6 bases). The CDR3 contains 11 residues. Looked up from germline, CDR1 is KGHDR and CDR2 is SFDVKD. V dropped 12 bases and J dropped 7 bases, with 14 bases sitting between them. DNA for the CDR3: TGTGCCCCAGTGGGGGCGAGGACCCAGTACTTC. Protein: CAPVGARTQYF.

This clonotype was picked up many times. This sequence joins TRBV7-9 and TRBJ1-2, with unresolved D. This CDR3 is 13 amino acids long. The V gene's germline CDR1 is SEHNR and CDR2 FQNEAQ (reference sequence). Trimming took 1 base from V and 2 from J, leaving 5 bases between them. In DNA form, the CDR3 reads TGTGCCAGCAGCTTAGGAGTGAACTATGGCTACACCTTC. Protein product: CASSLGVNYGYTF.

The J gene is TRBJ1-3, the V gene TRBV10-3; maybe TRBD1 (5 bases). CDR1 and CDR2 from the germline V gene are ENHRY and SYGVKD. The CDR3 consists of 15 residues. Trimming left V 8 bases short and J 8 bases short, with 22 bases between. In nucleotides, the CDR3 is TGTGCCATCGGTGGGGCAGGGCACTATGGCTACACCATATATTTT. Its protein product is CAIGGAGHYGYTIYF.

CDR3 sequence (DNA): TGTGCCAGCAGCCAAAGGGCAGGGGCGAGCTCCTACGAGCAGTACTTC. Protein sequence: CASSQRAGASSYEQYF. The V gene is TRBV6-1, the J gene TRBJ2-7; tentatively, D is TRBD1 (6 bases). This CDR3 comprises 16 residues. With 6 bases removed from V and 0 bases from J, the gap between germline ends came to 18 bases. CDR1 is MNHNS, CDR2 SASEGT, per germline.

As concerns this clonotype: Because it lacks the conserved phenylalanine or tryptophan at the end, this CDR3 is likely a read error. The DNA of the CDR3 is TGTGCCAGCAGCCAGGGTACCGAACAGCCCCAGCATTCT. This codes for CASSQGTEQPQHS. The chain has TRBV7-2 and TRBJ1-5; tentative D call: TRBD1 (5 bases). Trimming took off 5 bases at V and 7 bases at J, with 12 bases between the two ends. The V gene's germline CDR1 is SGHTA and CDR2 FQGNSA. The CDR3 loop spans 13 amino acids.

About this clonotype itself: A much larger clone is a single base away; this may be a read error. The genes are TRBV7-6 and TRBJ2-7, with 11 bases identical to TRBD1. Germline V lookup: CDR1 SGHVS, CDR2 FNYEAQ. Trimming took 6 bases from V and 2 from J; bases not matched to a gene: 6. This CDR3 has 15 amino acids. The chain's CDR3 is CASSTLGQGAYEQYF. In DNA form, the CDR3 reads TGTGCCAGCAGTACTTTGGGACAGGGGGCCTACGAGCAGTACTTC.

The chain is built from TRBV7-3 and TRBJ2-2; unclear D gene. V was shortened by 5 bases and J by 6 bases, with 16 bases between the two germline ends. CDR3 length: 15 residues. From germline, CDR1 is SGHTA and CDR2 FQGTGA. The CDR3 DNA is TGTGCCAGCAGCGCGGACGGAGTTATGGCCGGGGAGCTGTTTTTT. This gives the protein CASSADGVMAGELFF.

The chain recombines TRBV2 with TRBJ1-6, with a tentative D call TRBD1 (5 bases). CDR1 and CDR2 from the germline V gene are SNHLY and FYNNEI. The V and J ends lost 5 bases and 6 bases respectively, with 20 bases between them. The length of the CDR3 is 17 residues. The CDR3 loop is CASSPDGTRRVNSPLHF. The CDR3 DNA sequence: TGTGCCAGCAGTCCCGACGGGACCAGGAGGGTTAATTCACCCCTCCACTTT.

This clonotype was observed at least ten times. The chain combines TRBV2 with TRBJ1-5; 7 bases map to TRBD1. Germline V gene data show CDR1 as SNHLY and CDR2 as FYNNEI. With V trimmed by 7 bases and J by 8 bases, 8 bases remained unmatched. This CDR3 is 13 amino acids long. The CDR3 sequence: CASKTTGPEPQHF. The CDR3 region has the DNA TGTGCCAGCAAGACGACAGGGCCAGAGCCCCAGCATTTT.

This clonotype was detected only a few times. This chain joins TRBV5-1 and TRBJ2-2, with D perhaps matching TRBD1 (5 bases). V dropped 0 bases and J dropped 1 base, with 10 bases sitting between them. The CDR3 runs 16 residues. Per germline, CDR1 SGHRS and CDR2 YFSETQ. The CDR3 DNA reads as TGCGCCAGCAGCTTGGGTGACAGAGAGAACACCGGGGAGCTGTTTTTT. Amino acids: CASSLGDRENTGELFF.

Details on this clonotype: A read error is possible here, since a much larger clone lies one base away. This rearrangement joins TRBV7-9 to TRBJ1-5; D gene ambiguous. Germline V CDR1 and CDR2: SEHNR, FQNEAQ (reference sequence). Trimming took off 6 bases at V and 7 bases at J, with 16 bases between the two ends. This CDR3 has 14 amino acids. The CDR3 is CASRQDASRQPQHF. As DNA, the CDR3 is TGTGCCAGCAGACAAGATGCGAGCAGACAGCCCCAGCATTTT.

This clonotype was detected ten times or more. The V call is TRBV7-2, the J call TRBJ1-2, with D possibly matching TRBD1 (5 bases). Germline V gene sequence: CDR1 SGHTA, CDR2 FQGNSA. CDR3 size: 14 residues. Trimming left V 10 bases short and J 0 bases short, with 15 bases between. CDR3 DNA sequence: TGTGCCACCACCTGGGGGTTAGCTAACTATGGCTACACCTTC. Protein: CATTWGLANYGYTF. Drawing the rest from reference TRBV7-2 and TRBJ1-2, the complete variable domain is GAGVSQSPSNKVTEKGKDVELRCDPISGHTALYWYRQSLGQGLEFLIYFQGNSAPDKSGLPSDRFSAERTGGSVSTLTIQRTQQEDSAVYLCATTWGLANYGYTFGSGTRLTVV.

In nucleotides, the CDR3 is TGTGCCAGCAGCACCAGGCAAAACAATGAGCAGTTCTTC. Residues: CASSTRQNNEQFF. This chain links TRBV2 with TRBJ2-1; D remains unclear. CDR3 size: 13 residues. The germline V gene encodes CDR1 SNHLY and CDR2 FYNNEI. V was cut by 6 bases and J by 5 bases, with 11 bases left in between.

This clonotype was found many times. The chain is built from TRBV7-2 and TRBJ1-6; no reliable D call. Looked up from germline, CDR1 is SGHTA and CDR2 is FQGNSA. V was pared by 1 base and J by 11 bases, with 9 bases between. CDR3 length equals 13 residues. The CDR3, as DNA: TGTGCCAGCAGCTTAGACCCCCCGGCACCCCTCCACTTT. Protein: CASSLDPPAPLHF.

This clonotype was observed a handful of times. The chain uses TRBV9 and TRBJ1-6; unclear D gene. V was trimmed by 0 bases and J by 5 bases, leaving 9 bases between them. The CDR3 runs to 15 residues. Germline loops: CDR1 SGDLS, CDR2 YYNGEE. The CDR3 DNA reads as TGTGCCAGCAGCGTAGGGGGAACTGATAATTCACCCCTCCACTTT. Residues: CASSVGGTDNSPLHF.

The chain recombines TRBV10-3 with TRBJ2-5, with 10 bases identical to TRBD1. The junction had 15 bases not matched to a gene; V was cut back by 10 bases and J by 4 bases. This CDR3 contains 16 residues. The V gene's germline CDR1 is ENHRY and CDR2 SYGVKD. CDR3 nucleotides: TGTGCCAGCAGACCTGGACAGGGGGGGATTGGAGAGACCCAGTACTTC. Translated: CASRPGQGGIGETQYF.

The chain has TRBV10-3 and TRBJ1-4; TRBD1 agrees at 10 bases. The germline V gene encodes CDR1 ENHRY and CDR2 SYGVKD. The V gene end was trimmed by 10 bases and the J gene end by 12 bases; junction bases not matched to a gene: 8. This CDR3 has 12 amino acids. Here the CDR3 DNA reads TGTGCCACCGGGACAGGGGACGGAGAACTGTTTTTT. Translated: CATGTGDGELFF.

This clonotype was detected many times. The chain employs TRBV24-1 and TRBJ2-2; D is undetermined. Trimming left V 7 bases short and J 3 bases short, with 11 bases between. CDR1 is KGHDR, CDR2 SFDVKD, per germline. The CDR3 length is 14 residues. The CDR3 here is CATSDSYYTGELFF. The CDR3 DNA sequence: TGTGCCACCAGCGACTCCTACTACACCGGGGAGCTGTTTTTT.

V is TRBV7-8 and J is TRBJ2-5; 7 bases agree with TRBD1. Germline assignment: CDR1 SGHVS and CDR2 FQNEAQ. The ends lost 3 bases at V and 0 bases at J; junction bases unmatched: 7. The CDR3 loop spans 16 amino acids. The CDR3 is CASSFLNRGDQETQYF. CDR3 in DNA: TGTGCCAGCAGCTTTCTGAACAGGGGAGACCAAGAGACCCAGTACTTC.

CDR3 amino acids: CASSLAPDRNEKLFF. The CDR3 nucleotides read TGTGCCAGCAGCTTAGCCCCTGACCGAAATGAAAAACTGTTTTTT. The chain couples TRBV7-2 to TRBJ1-4, with D unclear. The germline V gene encodes CDR1 SGHTA and CDR2 FQGNSA. V lost 0 bases to trimming and J lost 5 bases, with 10 bases between them. The CDR3 length is 15 residues.

Comments on this clonotype: A junction end diverges from the germline sequence, so it may reflect a read error. The chain recombines TRBV5-6 with TRBJ1-4, with no clear D. The CDR3 extends over 14 amino acids. The germline CDR1 and CDR2 sequences are SGHDT and YYEEEE. The CDR3 DNA reads TGTGCCAGCAGGTTGGCGGCCTCTAATGAAAAACTGTTTTTT. This gives the protein CASRLAASNEKLFF.

This clonotype was picked up many times. The V gene is TRBV10-3, the J gene TRBJ1-5; 10 nucleotides align to TRBD1. This CDR3 region has 14 residues. The germline V gene has CDR1 ENHRY and CDR2 SYGVKD. V lost 6 bases, J lost 5 bases, and 4 bases stayed unmatched. CDR3 in amino acids: CAIRGTGVHQPQHF. The CDR3 region has the DNA TGTGCCATCAGAGGGACAGGGGTCCATCAGCCCCAGCATTTT.

The V and J genes are TRBV2 and TRBJ1-6, with TRBD1 as a possible D gene (6 bases). Germline values: CDR1 SNHLY, CDR2 FYNNEI. The V end lost 6 bases, the J end lost 9 bases, and 15 bases lay between the germline ends. The CDR3 totals 14 residues. The CDR3 DNA reads as TGTGCCAGCAGCATGGGGGGGCTCGGTTCACCCCTCCACTTT. As protein: CASSMGGLGSPLHF.

The rearrangement links TRBV20-1 to TRBJ2-2; 11 positions match TRBD2. Looked up from germline, CDR1 is DFQATT and CDR2 is SNEGSKA (reference sequence). J gave up 7 bases and V 2 bases, and 6 bases lay outside the gene matches. The CDR3 consists of 15 residues. CDR3 nucleotide sequence: TGCAGTGCTAGACCACTAGCGGGAGAAAGCGGGGAGCTGTTTTTT. Its protein product is CSARPLAGESGELFF.

In its sample, this clonotype was seen many times. The V call is TRBV5-4, the J call TRBJ2-5, with D possibly TRBD2 on 5 matching bases. Between the trimmed V and J ends, which lost 2 bases and 7 bases, there was a span of 9 bases. The CDR3 spans 12 residues. CDR1 and CDR2 (germline): SGHNT, YYREEE (reference sequence). CDR3 sequence: CASSFPRGTQYF. For the CDR3, the DNA is TGTGCCAGCAGCTTCCCTCGGGGGACCCAGTACTTC.

This clonotype was recorded many times. The V call is TRBV20-1, the J call TRBJ1-2; a weak D match, TRBD1 (5 bases). This CDR3 contains 13 residues. Germline V CDR1 and CDR2: DFQATT, SNEGSKA (reference sequence). V was clipped by 1 base and J by 5 bases, with 11 bases between them. CDR3 DNA: TGCAGTGCTAGAGGGATGGAGGGGTATGGCTACACCTTC. It specifies CSARGMEGYGYTF.